The sequence of this T cell receptor (beta chain) was determined in a study of shared clonotypes between healthy human individuals. The CDR3 contains 16 residues. Germline lookup yields CDR1 SGHNT and CDR2 YENEEA. Trimming shortened V by 4 bases and J by 10 bases, and 23 bases separated the two germline ends. Study-wide results and limits: Around 5.3% of naive CD4 clonotypes were shared across a handful of donors. Memory subsets generally showed smaller estimated richness than naive subsets did.

In the original processing: ImmunoSEQ only sent back junction sequences with no quality scores, so filtering was done differently. Method: immunoSEQ multiplex PCR; TCRdb's copy keeps in-frame clones and lacks some. That table supplies the V and J calls and clone size; D and trimming were determined from the DNA. This table has over 2 million clones, about 95% appearing once. This clone has a single count. What it binds is not known. The sample consisted of naive CD4+ T cells sorted from blood. The subset here: CD45RA+ positively selected. The chain combines TRBV11-3 with TRBJ2-1, with D perhaps TRBD1 or TRBD2 (6 bases each). This TCR came from a man between 18 and 29 years old in good health. Written as DNA, the CDR3 is TGTGCCAGCAGCTCAAATGGGGGCGGGCTAGCGAAGGAGCAGTTCTTC. Protein product: CASSSNGGGLAKEQFF.